The clone carrying this TCR beta chain appeared a few times. Its target is unknown. With 4 bases removed from V and 5 bases from J, the gap between germline ends came to 4 bases. Per germline, CDR1 LGHDT and CDR2 YNNKEL (reference sequence). The CDR3 sequence is 11 residues long. This entry belongs to a study of T cells in Graves' hyperthyroidism and ophthalmopathy. Turning to the study itself: Specimen type is peripheral blood, collected at initial diagnosis prior to any treatment.

A lack of ophthalmopathy progression within 18 months defined stable Graves' hyperthyroidism. Patients aged 18 to 65 had newly diagnosed hyperthyroidism lasting under 2 months. Whole-study findings and limits: Classification by a 13 V-J model distinguished ophthalmopathy from stable hyperthyroidism.

The TCR beta CDR3 regions underwent amplification using RNA transcripts as the source. The HTBI set primed first-round TCR CDR3 RT-PCR. A single record per CDR3 protein comes from TCRdb applying MiXCR to the multiplex PCR reads. Of a few hundred thousand distinct CDR3 sequences listed, roughly 13% were seen once; the top ten hold 5.3%. This receptor was obtained from a woman younger than 30 with Graves' hyperthyroidism. Sequences were obtained from blood. V usage is TRBV3-1 and J usage is TRBJ2-3; D uncertain. CDR3 residues: CASSLIDTQYF. CDR3 coding DNA: TGTGCCAGCAGCCTGATAGATACGCAGTATTTT.